Sequencing of this TCR beta chain was carried out in a study of CD8 T cells in Susac syndrome. Study-wide results and caveats: In its TCR sequencing and HLA analysis, the study acknowledged that the number of individuals was relatively small.

Negative isolation was used for CD8+ and CD4+ T cells, and FACS enrichment was applied to TEMRA cells. It was with random hexamers that roughly 0.5 to 1 ug RNA was reverse transcribed. By means of immunoSEQ multiplex PCR, TCR beta CDR3 spanning 54 Vbeta and 13 Jbeta underwent amplification. TCRdb reprocessed the immunoSEQ multiplex PCR reads with MiXCR, giving one entry per CDR3 protein. The sample contains some 300,000 distinct CDR3 sequences, 65% to 90% of which appear only once. On this clonotype itself: What it binds is unknown.

The specimen sequenced was CD8+ T cells from PBMCs. This clonotype was sampled from a human donor with multiple sclerosis.

The DNA of the CDR3 is TGTGCCAGCAGTTATTCGAACCGACAGGGAAGAGTGGAGACCCAGTACTTC. Translating it yields CASSYSNRQGRVETQYF. The gene calls are TRBV6-9 and TRBJ2-5; 7 positions agree with TRBD1. Germline V CDR1 and CDR2: MNHGY, SVAAGI. This CDR3 contains 17 residues. The ends lost 0 bases at V and 5 bases at J; junction bases unmatched: 12.